This entry features one TCR beta chain sequence. Its recognized antigen is unknown. Base qualities are not provided; no much larger clone lies one nucleotide away. The sample's time point label, decoded: baseline before first vaccination. Vaccinee samples were obtained from the UK trials COV001 and COV002, which included a single-blind randomized controlled phase 2/3 trial of AZD1222 (ChAdOx1 nCoV-19) in healthy adults. For TCRbeta chain sequencing, PBMC samples from trial participants were taken at day 0 and at day 28 after the second dose. The data were obtained in a study of T cell responses to AZD1222 COVID-19 vaccine (dated by TCRdb to the early 2020s). For the wider study: AZD1222 recipients whose second dose came at about 4 weeks and those whose second dose came at about 12 weeks were combined into one group, since spike-specific TCR depth and breadth did not differ between the two schedules. TCR sequencing was performed for fewer than 250 trial participants, of whom some 200 were given two doses of AZD1222 and roughly 25 were given two doses of MenACWY control vaccine. Enrollment into the trials was organized by age into subgroups of 18-55, 56-69 and 70-plus years, and those subgroups contained roughly 160, 29 and 62 TCR-sequenced participants, respectively.

The study at large found these results: The vaccine-associated CD4 TCRs covered the entire spike protein, and the dominant responses fell in regions 160-218 and 743-854. Spike-specific TCR breadth and depth rose significantly after two AZD1222 doses compared with day 0 and with MenACWY recipients. The 56-69-year group was small, and its depth increase did not reach significance, likely because of low power. No day 14 peak-response samples were available, so repertoires were characterized only after the peak T cell response. Conclusions about previously exposed vaccinees are limited, since just a handful of AZD1222 recipients were seropositive for SARS-CoV-2 at baseline. Reportedly, almost half of the unique spike-specific TCRs recognized epitopes lying outside the regions that are mutated in the B.1.351 and B.1.1.7 variants. Participants were mostly white British, with more females than males. The authors suggested clonal diversity may have been underestimated.

The CDR3 regions of human TCRbeta chains were subjected to immunosequencing. The study's processing was this. Repertoire TCRs were matched against a reference library of SARS-CoV-2-specific TCRs generated with the MIRA antigen-specificity platform. Breadth was defined as the fraction of unique TCRs that were SARS-CoV-2-associated. Depth was defined as the fraction of total T cells that were SARS-CoV-2-associated. Using the MIRA data, each spike-specific TCR was mapped to the spike region that the TCR reacts to and placed in a CD4 or CD8 class. Log10-transformed breadth and depth values were compared by one-way ANOVA with Sidak's multiple comparisons tests. The source is immuneACCESS, and TCRdb retained only in-frame sequences with V and J called. Part of the clones is not carried over; for the studies checked, unresolved V genes explain less than half of this, and the remainder is unexplained. That table supplies the V and J calls and clone size; D and trimming were determined from the DNA. For this sample the table gives about 79,000 clones, of which approximately 80% were detected only once. The leading ten clones occupy about 20% of the sample.

The receptor comes from an adult in good health. The sequencing used peripheral blood, collected on day 0 of AZD1222 vaccination.

Here is the DNA: TGTGCCAGCAGTCGCGGGTTGGCTAGCGGAATCCAAGAGACCCAGTACTTC. It specifies CASSRGLASGIQETQYF. Recombination connected TRBV3-1 (or the pseudogene TRBV3-2) to TRBJ2-5, with 7 bases matching TRBD2. The CDR3, cysteine through phenylalanine, is 17 amino acids long. The DNA shown is the 51-base CDR3, in frame from base 1. As encoded in the germline V gene (reference sequence), CDR1 is LGHDT while CDR2 is YNNKEL. From V the trimming removes 6 bases and from J it removes 1 base, while the gene matches leave 14 bases of the junction unaccounted for.